The entry below describes one T cell receptor beta chain. Methods used by the authors: By means of reference gene primer amplification, nucleated cell counts were estimated. Generated by immunoSEQ multiplex PCR, the TCRdb table keeps only in-frame clones and is missing some. The V and J calls and the clone size are those of that table, but D and trimming were determined from the DNA. This table has tens of thousands of clones, approximately 82% appearing once. This entry is derived from a study of blood T cell repertoires in COVID-19. Overall study: Sources were T cells, B-cell-depleted T cells, or PBMCs; the material itself was cDNA or gDNA.

Trimming at V came to 2 bases and at J to 0 bases, leaving 1 base not matched to a gene. Germline V CDR1 and CDR2: MNHEY, SVGAGI. The CDR3 totals 15 residues. V is TRBV6-5 and J is TRBJ2-3; 8 bases are shared with TRBD1. This receptor was identified in a man between 45 and 60 years old with active or convalescent COVID-19. The sample taken for sequencing was peripheral blood. The CDR3 region has the DNA TGTGCCAGCAGTTACAGGGACAGGAGCACAGATACGCAGTATTTT. This sequence encodes CASSYRDRSTDTQYF.